Each of the 30 T cell receptor beta chains below was sequenced from the same sample in a study of blood T cell repertoires in COVID-19. Measured with immunoSEQ multiplex PCR; TCRdb has only the in-frame clones, and not every one. Found here are roughly 180,000 clones, about 88% of them singletons; the top ten hold 5.4%. The sample comprised peripheral blood. The source of these receptors is a woman between 45 and 65 years old with COVID-19, enrolled during active disease.

This clone was observed a single time. The chain carries TRBV18 and TRBJ2-7; maybe TRBD2 (6 bases). Germline assignment: CDR1 KGHSH and CDR2 LQKENI. This CDR3 has 14 amino acids. V shed 1 base and J shed 5 bases, with 12 bases lying between them. The DNA for the CDR3 is TGTGCCAGCTCACCACTGCGGGGTACGGACGAGCAGTACTTC. It translates to CASSPLRGTDEQYF. Looking up the rest from reference TRBV18 and TRBJ2-7 gives the full variable domain: NAGVMQNPRHLVRRRGQEARLRCSPMKGHSHVYWYRQLPEEGLKFMVYLQKENIIDESGMPKERFSAEFPKEGPSILRIQQVVRGDSAAYFCASSPLRGTDEQYFGPGTRLTVT.

This chain links TRBV5-1 with TRBJ2-2, with D possibly being TRBD1 (6 bases). CDR3 length: 15 residues. Germline V lookup: CDR1 SGHRS, CDR2 YFSETQ. Trimming took off 7 bases at V and 4 bases at J, with 17 bases between the two ends. The CDR3 here is CASFATGSGTGELFF. In DNA form, the CDR3 reads TGCGCCAGCTTTGCCACAGGGTCGGGCACCGGGGAGCTGTTTTTT.

The rearrangement joins TRBV19 to TRBJ1-5, with D tentatively TRBD1 (6 bases). The CDR3 is 13 amino acids. Trimming removed 8 bases at V and 0 bases at J, with 8 bases between. Germline V gives CDR1 LNHDA, CDR2 SQIVND (reference sequence). The CDR3: CASGDNSNQPQHF. In DNA, the CDR3 is TGTGCCAGTGGGGACAATAGCAATCAGCCCCAGCATTTT.

V and J are TRBV20-1 and TRBJ2-1; weak D call: TRBD1 (5 bases). The CDR3 runs 11 residues. Per germline, CDR1 DFQATT and CDR2 SNEGSKA (reference sequence). The chain's CDR3 is CGWTSYNEQFF. The CDR3 bases are TGCGGATGGACATCCTACAATGAGCAGTTCTTC.

The chain has TRBV5-1 and TRBJ2-2; possibly TRBD2 for D (6 bases). Germline CDR1 SGHRS, CDR2 YFSETQ. The CDR3 runs to 15 residues. Trimming removed 4 bases from V and 6 bases from J, with 16 bases in between. CDR3 in amino acids: CASSAELAPPGELFF. The CDR3 region has the DNA TGCGCCAGCAGCGCCGAACTAGCCCCCCCCGGGGAGCTGTTTTTT. The entire variable domain, with the rest obtained from reference TRBV5-1 and TRBJ2-2, is as follows: KAGVTQTPRYLIKTRGQQVTLSCSPISGHRSVSWYQQTPGQGLQFLFEYFSETQRNKGNFPGRFSGRQFSNSRSEMNVSTLELGDSALYLCASSAELAPPGELFFGEGSRLTVL.

The V and J genes are TRBV15 and TRBJ1-4, with D possibly being TRBD1 (5 bases). Trimming removed 0 bases from V and 6 bases from J, with 11 bases in between. CDR3 length equals 15 residues. Germline lookup yields CDR1 LNHNV and CDR2 YYDKDF (reference sequence). CDR3 DNA sequence: TGTGCCACCAGCAGAGATAGCCAGGGCTATGAAAAACTGTTTTTT. Its protein is CATSRDSQGYEKLFF.

The V call is TRBV6-8, the J call TRBJ2-5, with a tentative D call TRBD2 (6 bases). This CDR3 has 16 amino acids. Trimming shortened V by 7 bases and J by 3 bases, and 21 bases separated the two germline ends. Germline V lookup: CDR1 MNHGY, CDR2 SAAAGT. CDR3 sequence reads: CASMGEGWEDEETQYF. The DNA for the CDR3 is TGTGCCAGCATGGGAGAAGGGTGGGAGGACGAAGAGACCCAGTACTTC.

This clone showed up just once. The chain carries TRBV11-3 and TRBJ1-5; 10 positions match TRBD1. The CDR3 extends over 19 amino acids. Germline-derived CDR1 and CDR2 are SGHNT and YENEEA. Trimming at V came to 3 bases and at J to 7 bases, leaving 18 bases not matched to a gene. The CDR3 nucleotides are TGTGCCAGCAGCTTTAGCCCAACGAGTAGACAGGGGGCTGGACAGCCCCAGCATTTT. Translation gives CASSFSPTSRQGAGQPQHF.

The chain uses TRBV30 and TRBJ2-1, with a possible D match to TRBD1 (6 bases). Trimming left V 4 bases short and J 5 bases short, with 15 bases between. In germline, CDR1 is GTSNPN, CDR2 SVGIG (reference sequence). CDR3 length: 14 amino acids. Here the CDR3 reads CAWIGQGHNNEQFF. DNA for the CDR3: TGTGCCTGGATAGGCCAGGGACACAACAATGAGCAGTTCTTC.

The rearrangement links TRBV4-1 to TRBJ1-6; D is ambiguous. V was shortened by 1 base and J by 10 bases, with 8 bases between the two germline ends. The germline V gene has CDR1 MGHRA and CDR2 YSYEKL. This CDR3 contains 13 residues. The CDR3 spells CASSQVQASPLHF. In DNA, the CDR3 is TGCGCCAGCAGCCAAGTCCAGGCCTCACCCCTCCACTTT.

This clone has a handful of counts. This chain connects TRBV3-1 (or the pseudogene TRBV3-2) to TRBJ1-1, with D hard to call. V was cut by 4 bases and J by 4 bases, with 19 bases left in between. The germline V gene has CDR1 LGHDT and CDR2 YNNKEL (reference sequence). The CDR3 has 16 amino acids. CDR3 amino acids: CASSPRKGTARTEAFF. The CDR3 coding sequence is TGTGCCAGCAGCCCCCGGAAAGGAACAGCCCGCACTGAAGCTTTCTTT.

The chain uses TRBV7-2 and TRBJ2-1; 13 bases match TRBD2. After removal of 5 bases from V and 5 bases from J, the junction contained 3 bases not matched to a gene. Germline-derived CDR1 and CDR2 are SGHTA and FQGNSA. This CDR3 region has 15 residues. Here the CDR3 DNA reads TGTGCCAGCAGCCGCGGACTAGCGGGGGACAATGAGCAGTTCTTC. It codes for CASSRGLAGDNEQFF.

V usage is TRBV2 and J usage is TRBJ2-7; TRBD1 is a possible D gene (5 bases). V gave up 1 base and J gave up 0 bases, with 10 bases separating them. Looked up from germline, CDR1 is SNHLY and CDR2 is FYNNEI. The CDR3 extends over 15 amino acids. The CDR3 bases are TGTGCCAGCAGTGAAGGGGGCGCCCGCTCCTACGAGCAGTACTTC. Translating gives CASSEGGARSYEQYF.

The chain recombines TRBV19 with TRBJ2-7; TRBD1 might be the D (5 bases). Germline loops: CDR1 LNHDA, CDR2 SQIVND (reference sequence). The CDR3 extends over 13 amino acids. V was pared by 8 bases and J by 0 bases, with 11 bases between. CDR3 sequence (DNA): TGTGCCAGTGGGGCAGGTACCTCCTACGAGCAGTACTTC. As protein: CASGAGTSYEQYF.

This clone was picked up a small number of times. The chain links TRBV2 to TRBJ1-2; maybe TRBD1 (5 bases). The CDR3 runs to 14 residues. The V end lost 0 bases, the J end lost 7 bases, and 12 bases lay between the germline ends. Germline CDR1 is SNHLY and CDR2 is FYNNEI. In DNA form, the CDR3 reads TGTGCCAGCAGTGAAGCCCTGGTGGGGCTTGGCTACACCTTC. Its translation: CASSEALVGLGYTF.

The V call is TRBV30, the J call TRBJ2-1; 7 bases are a match to TRBD2. This CDR3 spans 12 amino acids. Germline lookup yields CDR1 GTSNPN and CDR2 SVGIG (reference sequence). Unmatched junction bases numbered 2, after V lost 2 bases and J lost 7 bases. The CDR3 sequence: CAWSSLANEQFF. The CDR3 bases are TGTGCCTGGAGTTCACTAGCGAATGAGCAGTTCTTC.

V is TRBV5-1 and J is TRBJ2-5, with TRBD1 matching over 10 bases. Trimming removed 4 bases from V and 4 bases from J; junction bases left unmatched: 4. There are 14 residues in the CDR3. Germline V gene lookup returns CDR1 SGHRS and CDR2 YFSETQ. CDR3 sequence (DNA): TGCGCCAGCAGCCGACAGGGGGCCGGAGAGACCCAGTACTTC. This sequence encodes CASSRQGAGETQYF.

V usage is TRBV2 and J usage is TRBJ1-1; D gene unclear. The CDR3 has 13 amino acids. Trimming shortened V by 10 bases and J by 0 bases, and 12 bases separated the two germline ends. Germline CDR1 SNHLY, CDR2 FYNNEI. CDR3 sequence (DNA): TGTGCCACGACGGACGGGATGAACACTGAAGCTTTCTTT. Amino acid sequence: CATTDGMNTEAFF.

CDR3 amino acids: CASSPQTGGGGANVLTF. As DNA, the CDR3 is TGTGCCAGCTCACCACAGACAGGGGGAGGTGGGGCCAACGTCCTGACTTTC. The rearrangement uses TRBV18 and TRBJ2-6, with TRBD1 identical over 9 bases. CDR3 length: 17 amino acids. CDR1 and CDR2 (germline): KGHSH, LQKENI. Trimming removed 1 base from V and 3 bases from J; junction bases left unmatched: 4.

This clone is a singleton in its sample. The chain combines TRBV7-2 with TRBJ2-7, with 10 nucleotides matching TRBD1. This CDR3 contains 15 residues. Germline V gene lookup returns CDR1 SGHTA and CDR2 FQGNSA. The V and J ends lost 4 bases and 3 bases, in that order; junction bases with no gene match: 6. CDR3 sequence (DNA): TGTGCCAGCAGCTCGACAGGGGGCGCGAACTACGAGCAGTACTTC. It codes for CASSSTGGANYEQYF.

This clone was detected a few times. This rearrangement joins TRBV7-6 to TRBJ2-5, with 10 bases that match TRBD1. The germline CDR1 and CDR2 sequences are SGHVS and FNYEAQ. The CDR3 length is 15 residues. J lost 5 bases, V lost 5 bases, and 8 bases had no gene match. The chain's CDR3 is CASSEGQGIGETQYF. The CDR3, as DNA: TGTGCCAGCAGCGAGGGACAGGGGATCGGGGAGACCCAGTACTTC.

This chain uses TRBV3-1 (or the pseudogene TRBV3-2) with TRBJ1-1, with 8 bases aligning to TRBD1. Losses at the gene ends were 4 bases for V and 9 bases for J; bases not matched to a gene: 7. Per germline, CDR1 LGHDT and CDR2 YNNKEL (reference sequence). The CDR3 has 13 residues. CDR3 sequence: CASSPTSGGQAFF. CDR3 DNA sequence: TGTGCCAGCAGCCCAACATCAGGGGGCCAAGCTTTCTTT.

This clone has a count of ten or more. The CDR3 DNA is TGTGCCAGCAGCCCAAGCGCACTAGCGGGGGTATACAATGAGCAGTTCTTC. Translated: CASSPSALAGVYNEQFF. The V and J genes are TRBV7-2 and TRBJ2-1; 11 bases are a match to TRBD2. The ends lost 5 bases at V and 4 bases at J; junction bases unmatched: 10. Germline CDR1 SGHTA, CDR2 FQGNSA. The CDR3 totals 17 residues.

This chain joins TRBV19 and TRBJ1-4; tentative D call: TRBD1 (5 bases). V was trimmed by 3 bases and J by 7 bases, leaving 15 bases between them. Looked up from germline, CDR1 is LNHDA and CDR2 is SQIVND (reference sequence). The CDR3 sequence is 15 residues long. CDR3 sequence reads: CASSIMGQGGEKLFF. CDR3 sequence (DNA): TGTGCCAGTAGTATTATGGGGCAGGGAGGTGAAAAACTGTTTTTT.

The chain employs TRBV6-5 and TRBJ2-5; TRBD1 matches at 7 bases. Germline V lookup: CDR1 MNHEY, CDR2 SVGAGI. The V and J ends lost 8 bases and 5 bases, in that order; junction bases with no gene match: 14. CDR3 length: 15 amino acids. CDR3 coding DNA: TGTGCCAGCGTCTTAGAGGGGGCCTTTGCGGAGACCCAGTACTTC. It is translated as CASVLEGAFAETQYF.

This clone has more than one count but fewer than ten. V usage is TRBV10-1 and J usage is TRBJ1-2; 8 bases agree with TRBD1. CDR3 length: 11 amino acids. The V gene's germline CDR1 is WNHNN and CDR2 SYGVQD (reference sequence). Trimming at V came to 9 bases and at J to 3 bases, leaving 0 bases not matched to a gene. For the CDR3, the DNA is TGCGCCAGGGACAGGGACTATGGCTACACCTTC. As protein: CARDRDYGYTF.

There are many counts of this clone. The CDR3 DNA is TGTGCCACCAGCAGAGATCTTCTCGACAGGGACTCCTATGGCTACACCTTC. Protein sequence: CATSRDLLDRDSYGYTF. The rearrangement links TRBV15 to TRBJ1-2, with TRBD1 identical over 7 bases. Germline CDR1 and CDR2: LNHNV and YYDKDF (reference sequence). The CDR3 loop spans 17 amino acids. V lost 0 bases, J lost 4 bases, and 11 bases stayed unmatched.

The chain couples TRBV2 to TRBJ2-1, with TRBD2 matching over 16 bases. The V segment lost 6 bases and the J segment 9 bases; nucleotides outside the gene matches: 5. Per the germline V gene, CDR1 is SNHLY and CDR2 is FYNNEI. The CDR3 loop spans 15 amino acids. Written as DNA, the CDR3 is TGTGCCAGCAGGTCCGGGACTAGCGGGGGGGGTGAGCAGTTCTTC. It yields the protein CASRSGTSGGGEQFF.

The CDR3 here is CTSSHRDREYSEQYF. The DNA of the CDR3 is TGCACCAGCAGCCACCGGGACAGGGAATATTCTGAGCAGTACTTC. The rearrangement uses TRBV1 and TRBJ2-7; the D call in the table, TRBD1, was not verified against the DNA. TRBV1 is marked as a pseudogene. The CDR3 length is 15 residues.

V gene TRBV30 combines with J gene TRBJ2-7; 8 bases align to TRBD1. Per the germline V gene, CDR1 is GTSNPN and CDR2 is SVGIG (reference sequence). This CDR3 spans 13 amino acids. The junction had 8 bases not matched to a gene; V was cut back by 4 bases and J by 6 bases. Here the CDR3 reads CAWMPRGLVEQYF. CDR3 bases: TGTGCCTGGATGCCCAGGGGGCTGGTCGAGCAGTACTTC.